The text below deals with one T cell receptor (beta chain). The sample comes from a study of human T cells and chemical hapten exposure. About the study: Read at 6 days, the patch tests placed 0.01% DPC on the upper back.

Using its own MiXCR run on the RACE reads, TCRdb lists one record per CDR3 protein. Among 80,000 to 100,000 distinct CDR3 sequences, 27% were seen once, and the ten largest hold over 9%. This CDR3 region has 16 residues. Germline CDR1 is PRHDT and CDR2 is FYEKMQ (reference sequence). V was clipped by 4 bases and J by 3 bases, with 16 bases between them. The time point was: patch test 3, about 24 weeks after DPC sensitization. Treatment reported: therapeutic diphenylcyclopropenone sensitization with weekly scalp DPC. The sequence came from a man aged 40-50 years with alopecia areata. Some clones in this sample may be carry-over from other donors' samples. V gene TRBV13 combines with J gene TRBJ1-3; a possible D gene is TRBD1 (6 bases). The sequences come from whole blood, collected in connection with sensitization to the hapten diphenylcyclopropenone (DPC). In nucleotides, the CDR3 is TGTGCCAGCAGCTCCATCGGCGGGGGCGTTGGAAACACCATATATTTT. This gives the protein CASSSIGGGVGNTIYF.